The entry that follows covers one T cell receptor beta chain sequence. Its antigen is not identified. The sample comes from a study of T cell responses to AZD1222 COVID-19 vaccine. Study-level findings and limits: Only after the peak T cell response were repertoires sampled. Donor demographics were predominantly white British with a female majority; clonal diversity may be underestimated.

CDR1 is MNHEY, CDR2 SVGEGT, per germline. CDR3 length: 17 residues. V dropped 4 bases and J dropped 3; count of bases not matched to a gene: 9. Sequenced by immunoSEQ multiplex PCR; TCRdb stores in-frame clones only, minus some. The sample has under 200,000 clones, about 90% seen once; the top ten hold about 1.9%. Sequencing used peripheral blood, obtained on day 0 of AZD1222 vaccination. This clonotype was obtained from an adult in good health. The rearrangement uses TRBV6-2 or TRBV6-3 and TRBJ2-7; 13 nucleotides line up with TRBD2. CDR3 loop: CASSSRTSGRFGYEQYF. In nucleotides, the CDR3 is TGTGCCAGCAGTTCCCGGACTAGCGGGAGATTCGGCTACGAGCAGTACTTC.